This T cell receptor (beta chain) came from a study of siplizumab effects on memory and regulatory T cells. In the case of this clone: The target antigen is unknown.

The CDR3 is 14 residues long. V lost 6 bases, J lost 14 bases, and 23 bases lay in between. CDR1 is SNHLY and CDR2 is FYNNEI in the germline V gene. Donor pairs, a few in total, had unstimulated naive, memory, effector memory and TEMRA subsets sequenced. The assay looked at about 100,000 TCR templates in each sample. Libraries were prepared by immunoSEQ multiplex PCR; TCRdb keeps only in-frame clonotypes and omits some of them. This table holds over 55,000 clones, 70% to 90% found once. Study-wide results and limits: Memory cells seemed less diverse than naive T cells, which also seemed major contributors to the alloresponse.

This chain connects TRBV2 to TRBJ2-1, with D maybe TRBD1 (7 bases). The TCR comes from a human donor in good health. Sequencing input: memory CD4+ T cells sorted from blood. CDR3 nucleotides: TGTGCCAGCAGCCTCTCCCCGGGACAGCCGGGGGAGTTCTTC. The encoded protein is CASSLSPGQPGEFF. Based on the CDR3 plus reference TRBV2 and TRBJ2-1, the full variable domain is EPEVTQTPSHQVTQMGQEVILRCVPISNHLYFYWYRQILGQKVEFLVSFYNNEISEKSEIFDDQFSVERPDGSNFTLKIRSTKLEDSAMYFCASSLSPGQPGEFFGPGTRLTVL.